Presented here are 23 T cell receptor beta chains from one specimen sequenced in a study of cytomegalovirus exposure and HLA in healthy donors. The assay was immunoSEQ multiplex PCR, and TCRdb's table has in-frame clones only and misses some. Among around 90,000 clones listed, approximately 88% were seen once. Input material: PBMCs. These receptors all stem from a woman under 30 in good health and CMV-seropositive.

The chain couples TRBV12-5 to TRBJ2-5, with a tentative D call TRBD2 (6 bases). This CDR3 contains 15 residues. Trimming stripped 3 bases from V and 1 base from J, with 12 bases between. In germline, CDR1 is LGHNT, CDR2 FRNRAP. The CDR3 loop reads CASGFTQGLQETQYF. In DNA form, the CDR3 reads TGTGCTAGTGGTTTTACCCAGGGACTCCAAGAGACCCAGTACTTC. Combining the CDR3 with reference TRBV12-5 and TRBJ2-5 gives the whole variable domain DARVTQTPRHKVTEMGQEVTMRCQPILGHNTVFWYRQTMMQGLELLAYFRNRAPLDDSGMPKDRFSAEMPDATLATLKIQPSEPRDSAVYFCASGFTQGLQETQYFGPGTRLLVL.

J is TRBJ1-2 and V is TRBV30; possible D gene TRBD1, 5 bases. Germline CDR1 and CDR2: GTSNPN and SVGIG (reference sequence). V was clipped by 0 bases and J by 2 bases, with 10 bases between them. The CDR3 sequence is 14 residues long. The CDR3, as DNA: TGTGCCTGGAGTGTTGGCCCAGGGAACTATGGCTACACCTTC. Translation: CAWSVGPGNYGYTF. Full variable domain (missing parts from reference TRBV30 and TRBJ1-2): SQTIHQWPATLVQPVGSPLSLECTVEGTSNPNLYWYRQAAGRGLQLLFYSVGIGQISSEVPQNLSASRPQDRQFILSSKKLLLSDSGFYLCAWSVGPGNYGYTFGSGTRLTVV.

A few counts support this clone. V is TRBV19 and J is TRBJ1-1, with a possible D match to TRBD1 (5 bases). The CDR3 has 14 residues. V was cut by 7 bases and J by 1 base, with 13 bases left in between. Germline assignment: CDR1 LNHDA and CDR2 SQIVND (reference sequence). As DNA, the CDR3 is TGTGCCAGTAATACCAGGGCGCGGAACACTGAAGCTTTCTTT. This gives the protein CASNTRARNTEAFF.

This clone has just one count. The chain employs TRBV30 and TRBJ1-6, with D tentatively TRBD1 (5 bases). CDR3 length equals 15 residues. Trimming cost V 0 bases and J 9 bases, with 15 bases left between them. The germline V gene has CDR1 GTSNPN and CDR2 SVGIG (reference sequence). CDR3 loop: CAWSVGRGFGSPLHF. The CDR3, as DNA: TGTGCCTGGAGTGTGGGGAGGGGTTTTGGTTCACCCCTCCACTTT.

Sample share makes this clone medium-sized (0.01 to 0.1%). The chain joins TRBV14 to TRBJ1-1; 9 bases line up with TRBD1. CDR1 and CDR2 from the germline V gene are SGHDN and FVKESK. This CDR3 region has 15 residues. The V and J ends lost 5 bases and 5 bases, in that order; junction bases with no gene match: 9. This chain's CDR3 is CASSAQGALGTEAFF. The CDR3 bases are TGTGCCAGCAGCGCACAGGGGGCTCTGGGTACTGAAGCTTTCTTT.

This clone came up once. CDR3 DNA: TGTGCCAGCAAGGGGCACAACACTGAAGCTTTCTTT. It encodes CASKGHNTEAFF. V and J are TRBV2 and TRBJ1-1, with D possibly matching TRBD1 (5 bases). Per the germline V gene, CDR1 is SNHLY and CDR2 is FYNNEI. CDR3 length: 12 residues. The V end was cut by 7 bases, the J end by 2 bases, with 8 bases between.

The rearrangement uses TRBV5-1 and TRBJ2-7, with D maybe TRBD1 (6 bases). The length of the CDR3 is 15 residues. CDR1 is SGHRS and CDR2 is YFSETQ in the germline V gene. V lost 6 bases to trimming and J lost 2 bases, with 18 bases between them. CDR3 sequence: CASTIAQGTPYEQYF. CDR3 DNA: TGCGCCAGCACCATAGCACAGGGCACTCCCTACGAGCAGTACTTC. Complete variable domain (other parts from reference TRBV5-1 and TRBJ2-7): KAGVTQTPRYLIKTRGQQVTLSCSPISGHRSVSWYQQTPGQGLQFLFEYFSETQRNKGNFPGRFSGRQFSNSRSEMNVSTLELGDSALYLCASTIAQGTPYEQYFGPGTRLTVT.

The chain employs TRBV10-3 and TRBJ1-5, with 8 bases that match TRBD1. With 3 bases clipped from V and 6 bases from J, the junction kept 10 bases outside the gene matches. Germline assignment: CDR1 ENHRY and CDR2 SYGVKD. This CDR3 has 16 amino acids. The CDR3 region has the DNA TGTGCCATCAGTGACCCCGACAGGGGCGGGACTCAGCCCCAGCATTTT. Residues: CAISDPDRGGTQPQHF.

The rearrangement links TRBV7-8 to TRBJ1-2; a possible D gene is TRBD1 (6 bases). The CDR3 is 16 amino acids. V was trimmed by 1 base and J by 3 bases, leaving 15 bases between them. Germline V gene data show CDR1 as SGHVS and CDR2 as FQNEAQ. This CDR3 reads CASSLGELQGYYGYTF. The CDR3, as DNA: TGTGCCAGCAGCTTAGGGGAACTACAGGGCTACTATGGCTACACCTTC.

This rearrangement joins TRBV28 to TRBJ1-4; D gene uncertain. This CDR3 has 15 residues. CDR1 is MDHEN and CDR2 is SYDVKM in the germline V gene. Between the trimmed V and J ends, which lost 3 bases and 3 bases, there was a span of 11 bases. In DNA form, the CDR3 reads TGTGCCAGCAGTTTGGTGTCAGCGTCTAATGAAAAACTGTTTTTT. As protein: CASSLVSASNEKLFF.

The CDR3 sequence: CASSFSYEQYF. CDR3 nucleotide sequence: TGTGCCAGCAGTTTTAGCTACGAGCAGTACTTC. V and J are TRBV28 and TRBJ2-7; no reliable D call. V was trimmed by 3 bases and J by 3 bases, leaving 3 bases between them. The CDR3 has 11 residues. Germline assignment: CDR1 MDHEN and CDR2 SYDVKM.

The chain is built from TRBV10-3 and TRBJ2-6; tentatively, D is TRBD1 (6 bases). This CDR3 contains 17 residues. The ends were cut back, 0 bases at V and 4 bases at J, with 13 bases in the middle. CDR1 is ENHRY and CDR2 is SYGVKD in the germline V gene. CDR3 nucleotides: TGTGCCATCAGTGAGTCGGTCTTGGGGGCCGGGGCCAACGTCCTGACTTTC. This translates into CAISESVLGAGANVLTF.

This clone appeared a single time. The genes are TRBV7-2 and TRBJ1-2; D uncertain. The CDR3 totals 13 residues. Per the germline V gene, CDR1 is SGHTA and CDR2 is FQGNSA. V was shortened by 4 bases and J by 6 bases, with 12 bases between the two germline ends. CDR3 coding DNA: TGTGCCAGCAGCTCCGAGAATCTGCATGGCTACACCTTC. Protein: CASSSENLHGYTF. The variable domain in full, with the rest retrieved from reference TRBV7-2 and TRBJ1-2, is GAGVSQSPSNKVTEKGKDVELRCDPISGHTALYWYRQSLGQGLEFLIYFQGNSAPDKSGLPSDRFSAERTGGSVSTLTIQRTQQEDSAVYLCASSSENLHGYTFGSGTRLTVV.

J is TRBJ1-5 and V is TRBV5-5, with TRBD1 as a possible D gene (6 bases). Trimming stripped 3 bases from V and 2 bases from J, with 9 bases between. The germline gives CDR1 SGHKS, CDR2 YYEKEE (reference sequence). The CDR3 is 14 residues long. This chain's CDR3 is CASSSRTGNQPQHF. The DNA for the CDR3 is TGTGCCAGCAGCTCTCGGACAGGCAATCAGCCCCAGCATTTT.

V gene TRBV4-2 combines with J gene TRBJ2-1; 10 bases agree with TRBD2. Germline CDR1 is LGHNA and CDR2 is YNFKEQ. This CDR3 has 16 amino acids. After removal of 4 bases from V and 7 bases from J, the junction contained 10 bases not matched to a gene. DNA of the CDR3: TGTGCCAGCAGCCGCGCGGGTAGCGGGGGGTCTAATGAGCAGTTCTTC. Encoded protein: CASSRAGSGGSNEQFF.

The CDR3 DNA reads TGTGCCAGCAGCCAAGGGACAGCGGCAGATACGCAGTATTTT. Translated, it gives CASSQGTAADTQYF. J is TRBJ2-3 and V is TRBV7-2; 7 bases agree with TRBD1. Trimming took 5 bases from V and 4 from J; bases not matched to a gene: 6. Germline CDR1 and CDR2: SGHTA and FQGNSA. The CDR3 is 14 amino acids.

The V and J genes are TRBV5-1 and TRBJ2-1, with D possibly matching TRBD1 (6 bases). The CDR3 totals 14 residues. V shed 4 bases and J shed 5 bases, with 13 bases lying between them. Germline V gene sequence: CDR1 SGHRS, CDR2 YFSETQ. The CDR3 nucleotides read TGCGCCAGCAGCCCCCTACAGGGCCACAATGAGCAGTTCTTC. The encoded protein is CASSPLQGHNEQFF.

The chain combines TRBV27 with TRBJ2-3; TRBD2 matches at 9 bases. The V and J ends lost 9 bases and 2 bases, in that order; junction bases with no gene match: 9. Germline V gives CDR1 MNHEY, CDR2 SMNVEV (reference sequence). This CDR3 spans 15 amino acids. For the CDR3, the DNA is TGTGCCAGAGTGACTAGCGGTCCTATCACAGATACGCAGTATTTT. Encoded protein: CARVTSGPITDTQYF.

V gene TRBV11-2 combines with J gene TRBJ2-3, with TRBD2 matching 7 bases. J lost 3 bases, V lost 1 base, and 4 bases had no gene match. There are 15 residues in the CDR3. Germline lookup yields CDR1 SGHAT and CDR2 FQNNGV. Here the CDR3 reads CASSLGREGTDTQYF. The CDR3 DNA follows: TGTGCCAGCAGCTTAGGCAGGGAGGGAACAGATACGCAGTATTTT.

The rearrangement joins TRBV6-1 to TRBJ1-2; 9 nucleotides line up with TRBD1. After removal of 6 bases from V and 2 bases from J, the junction contained 4 bases not matched to a gene. CDR1 and CDR2 (germline): MNHNS, SASEGT. The CDR3 sequence is 14 residues long. CDR3 loop: CASRGQGRNYGYTF. The DNA for the CDR3 is TGTGCCAGCAGGGGACAGGGTCGGAACTATGGCTACACCTTC.

J is TRBJ1-5 and V is TRBV27; 10 bases align to TRBD1. In germline, CDR1 is MNHEY, CDR2 SMNVEV (reference sequence). J was trimmed by 1 base and V by 9 bases; bases with no gene match: 3. The CDR3 contains 14 residues. DNA of the CDR3: TGTGCCAGTGGGACAGGGGTCAGCAATCAGCCCCAGCATTTT. Its protein product is CASGTGVSNQPQHF.

This chain connects TRBV28 to TRBJ1-3; D is uncertain. CDR3 size: 17 residues. V was pared by 3 bases and J by 0 bases, with 15 bases between. Looked up from germline, CDR1 is MDHEN and CDR2 is SYDVKM. In DNA, the CDR3 is TGTGCCAGCAGTTTTCAGACACTGGCCTTCTCTGGAAACACCATATATTTT. Translated: CASSFQTLAFSGNTIYF.

The J gene is TRBJ1-2, the V gene TRBV6-5; D perhaps matches TRBD1 (6 bases). The CDR3 runs to 14 residues. Trimming shortened V by 2 bases and J by 7 bases, and 14 bases separated the two germline ends. Per germline, CDR1 MNHEY and CDR2 SVGAGI. CDR3 amino acids: CASSYGQLPAGYTF. The CDR3 DNA reads TGTGCCAGCAGTTACGGACAGCTCCCCGCTGGCTACACCTTC.